The rows below give T cell receptor beta chains drawn from one sample of a study of shared clonotypes between healthy human individuals. The method was immunoSEQ multiplex PCR; TCRdb's version includes in-frame clones alone and lacks a portion of them. The data hold 1 million to 1.3 million clones, with about 84% observed a single time. The specimen was memory CD4+ T cells from PBMCs. The receptor set was obtained from a young man in good health. Some clones in this sample may be carry-over from other donors' samples. CDR3s include the opening cysteine and the closing phenylalanine or tryptophan. D genes are given only for firm matches. Some rows have no size entry. The others give once, few or many, or a class for an expanded clone.

len,d_gene,j_gene,abundance,v_gene,CDR3nt,CDR3aa
14,.,TRBJ2-5,.,TRBV27,TGTGCCAGCAGCCCAATATCCGTCCCAGAGACCCAGTACTTC,CASSPISVPETQYF
13,.,TRBJ1-1,.,TRBV7-2,TGTGCCAGCAGCCCCCGAGGGCCGACTAAAGCTTTCTTT,CASSPRGPTKAFF
12,.,TRBJ1-5,once,TRBV7-3,TGTGCCAGCAGCTTAACAGTGCGACCCCAGCATTTT,CASSLTVRPQHF
16,.,TRBJ2-2,.,TRBV7-3,TGTGCCAGCAGCACCCACGCGGCGGGGAACACCGGGGAGCTGTTTTTT,CASSTHAAGNTGELFF
14,.,TRBJ2-7,.,TRBV5-6,TGTGCCAGCAGCTATCAGCAGGGGCCCTACGAGCAGTACTTC,CASSYQQGPYEQYF
15,TRBD1,TRBJ2-1,.,TRBV7-7,TGTGCCAGCAGCTTAGGACAGGGGATCTACAATGAGCAGTTCTTC,CASSLGQGIYNEQFF
15,TRBD2,TRBJ2-1,.,TRBV18,TGTGCCAGCTCACCCGGGACTAGCGGGACGCATGAGCAGTTCTTC,CASSPGTSGTHEQFF
15,TRBD1,TRBJ2-2,few,TRBV15,TGTGCCACCAGCAGGGGACAGGGATATGGCGGGGAGCTGTTTTTT,CATSRGQGYGGELFF
12,.,TRBJ2-7,.,TRBV6-6,TGTGCCAGCAGTCCAGGGGACTACGAGCAGTACTTC,CASSPGDYEQYF
16,.,TRBJ1-5,.,TRBV4-1,TGCGCCAGCAGCCAAGATGAGTCAGCGAGCAATCAGCCCCAGCATTTT,CASSQDESASNQPQHF
15,.,TRBJ1-5,.,TRBV5-5,TGTGCCAGCAGCTTGGTGGGGGTACACGTCCAGCCCCAGCATTTT,CASSLVGVHVQPQHF
13,.,TRBJ2-1,.,TRBV10-3,TGTGCCATCAGTTCAACTGGGGACAATGAGCAGTTCTTC,CAISSTGDNEQFF
13,.,TRBJ2-2,.,TRBV14,TGTGCCAGCAGCCGAGAAGGTACCGGGGAGCTGTTTTTT,CASSREGTGELFF
15,.,TRBJ2-3,.,TRBV5-1,TGCGCCAGCAGGGCGGGGGCGCCGGAAGGGGGTACGCAGTATTTT,CASRAGAPEGGTQYF
18,TRBD1,TRBJ1-5,.,TRBV27,TGTGCCAGCAGGAAAACCGGGACAGGTCTTCCCGAGGAGGGGCCCCAGCATTTT,CASRKTGTGLPEEGPQHF
16,.,TRBJ2-3,.,TRBV7-2,TGTGCCAGCAGCTTGGGGGTCGGACGTCTCACAGATACGCAGTATTTT,CASSLGVGRLTDTQYF
13,.,TRBJ2-7,.,TRBV5-1,TGCGCCAGCAGCGGTGGACAGCCCTACGAGCAGTACTTC,CASSGGQPYEQYF
13,.,TRBJ2-2,.,TRBV7-3,TGTGCCAGCAGCCCCCGACTAGCCGGGGAGCTGTTTTTT,CASSPRLAGELFF
13,.,TRBJ1-1,once,TRBV7-3,TGTGCCAGCAGCTCGGATTTTACCACTGAAGCTTTCTTT,CASSSDFTTEAFF
14,TRBD1,TRBJ2-5,few,TRBV2,TGTGCCAGCAAAACCGGACAGGCGCAAGAGACCCAGTACTTC,CASKTGQAQETQYF
12,TRBD1,TRBJ2-3,few,TRBV29-1,TGCAGCGTCATGACAGGGGCAGATACGCAGTATTTT,CSVMTGADTQYF
15,.,TRBJ1-1,.,TRBV6-6,TGTGCCAGCAGTTACTCGAAGCAGGGGAGCACTGAAGCTTTCTTT,CASSYSKQGSTEAFF
15,.,TRBJ1-4,few,TRBV9,TGTGCCAGCAGCGTAGGGGGGCGGAGCGCTGAAAAACTGTTTTTT,CASSVGGRSAEKLFF